These 16 T cell receptor beta chains were all obtained from the same sample, sequenced in a study of spatial heterogeneity in lung cancer. TCRdb reprocessed the 5' RACE reads with MiXCR, giving one entry per CDR3 protein. Of around 120,000 distinct CDR3 sequences listed, more than 10% are singletons. Specified time point: blood at routine non-recurrence follow-up after resection. No cells were sorted before sequencing. The whole RNA sequenced was extracted from tumor, nontumor lung or frozen PBMC. The material sequenced was PBMCs, taken at follow-up. Receptors were obtained from a male donor with early-stage non-small cell lung cancer.

This clonotype was seen ten or more times. The V call is TRBV5-1, the J call TRBJ1-4; the D gene is possibly TRBD1 (5 bases). Germline V gene lookup returns CDR1 SGHRS and CDR2 YFSETQ. Trimming removed 7 bases from V and 3 bases from J, with 13 bases in between. The CDR3 covers 14 residues. The CDR3 nucleotides read TGCGCCAGCTCACCGAGGGGTCCTAATGAAAAACTGTTTTTT. Translating it yields CASSPRGPNEKLFF.

This clonotype was observed many times. The J gene is TRBJ2-3, the V gene TRBV12-3 or TRBV12-4; no reliable D call. The CDR3 is 16 amino acids. Trimming cost V 4 bases and J 2 bases, with 16 bases left between them. Written as DNA, the CDR3 is TGTGCCAGCAGTTCCAGCCGAATAGCAAACACAGATACGCAGTATTTT. Its protein product is CASSSSRIANTDTQYF.

This clonotype was seen at least ten times. The chain has TRBV20-1 and TRBJ2-1, with D tentatively TRBD1 (6 bases). CDR3 length: 14 residues. Germline lookup yields CDR1 DFQATT and CDR2 SNEGSKA (reference sequence). DNA of the CDR3: TGCAGCGCCAGAAGGGGGTCACAATACAATGAGCAGTTCTTC. Its protein is CSARRGSQYNEQFF.

The chain uses TRBV28 and TRBJ2-2; D remains ambiguous. The CDR3 covers 15 residues. V was cut by 2 bases and J by 4 bases, with 11 bases left in between. CDR1 and CDR2 from the germline V gene are MDHEN and SYDVKM. The CDR3: CASSLTPSATGELFF. In DNA form, the CDR3 reads TGTGCCAGCAGTTTAACCCCCTCGGCCACCGGGGAGCTGTTTTTT.

This clonotype was seen ten or more times. This CDR3 is CSAREQGLAKNIQYF. As DNA, the CDR3 is TGCAGTGCTAGAGAGCAGGGTTTAGCCAAAAACATTCAGTACTTC. The chain employs TRBV20-1 and TRBJ2-4; tentatively, D is TRBD1 (5 bases). The CDR3 has 15 amino acids. Germline V gives CDR1 DFQATT, CDR2 SNEGSKA (reference sequence). With 0 bases removed from V and 0 bases from J, the gap between germline ends came to 9 bases.

The chain recombines TRBV2 with TRBJ2-1; D remains ambiguous. CDR3 length equals 14 residues. V dropped 7 bases and J dropped 7 bases, with 17 bases sitting between them. Per the germline V gene, CDR1 is SNHLY and CDR2 is FYNNEI. The CDR3 coding sequence is TGTGCCAGCATCGAAGAAGGGTCTTGGAATGAGCAGTTCTTC. Encoded protein: CASIEEGSWNEQFF.

This clonotype has ten or more counts. V and J are TRBV4-1 and TRBJ2-3, with D tentatively TRBD1 (5 bases). V lost 1 base to trimming and J lost 0 bases, with 11 bases between them. The CDR3 runs to 16 residues. Germline CDR1 and CDR2: MGHRA and YSYEKL. CDR3 in amino acids: CASSQGPQGSTDTQYF. CDR3 DNA: TGCGCCAGCAGCCAAGGACCGCAGGGAAGCACAGATACGCAGTATTTT.

On this clonotype: Relative to the germline gene, one junction end is altered; a read error may explain this. This rearrangement joins TRBV18 to TRBJ2-7; D is undetermined. The CDR3 runs to 15 residues. The V gene's germline CDR1 is KGHSH and CDR2 LQKENI. CDR3 nucleotide sequence: TGTGCCAGCTCACCACCCAGCAGGAGCACCTACGGGCAGTACTTC. Translation: CASSPPSRSTYGQYF.

This clonotype was seen repeatedly, ten times or more. The chain employs TRBV20-1 and TRBJ1-2, with a tentative D call TRBD1 (5 bases). The CDR3 is made up of 14 amino acids. Trimming pared 6 bases from V and 4 bases from J, leaving 18 bases between. Germline CDR1 DFQATT, CDR2 SNEGSKA (reference sequence). CDR3 sequence (DNA): TGCAGTGCGCCAACTATGGGGCCAAGCTATGGCTACACCTTC. Its protein is CSAPTMGPSYGYTF.

This clonotype was seen only a few times. The chain couples TRBV7-9 to TRBJ1-1, with D hard to call. Trimming cost V 7 bases and J 3 bases, with 6 bases left between them. Germline V lookup: CDR1 SEHNR, CDR2 FQNEAQ (reference sequence). There are 11 residues in the CDR3. The DNA for the CDR3 is TGTGCCAGCACCCTCTACACTGAAGCTTTCTTT. Its protein is CASTLYTEAFF.

The chain is built from TRBV10-2 and TRBJ1-2; D perhaps matches TRBD1 (6 bases). The CDR3 covers 14 residues. Trimming took 4 bases from V and 8 from J, leaving 17 bases between them. Germline loops: CDR1 WSHSY, CDR2 SAAADI. CDR3: CASSGTEGSLGYTF. The CDR3 bases are TGCGCCAGCAGTGGGACAGAGGGTAGTTTGGGCTACACCTTC.

This clonotype was picked up many times. V is TRBV7-2 and J is TRBJ1-1; 12 nucleotides match TRBD1. Trimming removed 5 bases from V and 6 bases from J; junction bases left unmatched: 7. CDR1 and CDR2 (germline): SGHTA, FQGNSA. The CDR3 has 15 amino acids. In DNA, the CDR3 is TGTGCCAGCAGCACACTGGGACAGGGGGCTTCTGAAGCTTTCTTT. Encoded protein: CASSTLGQGASEAFF.

This chain links TRBV28 with TRBJ1-2; D not certain. CDR1 and CDR2 (germline): MDHEN, SYDVKM. V was trimmed by 5 bases and J by 7 bases, leaving 8 bases between them. This CDR3 has 11 amino acids. Written as DNA, the CDR3 is TGTGCCAGCAGTCCCGAGTTTGGCTACACCTTC. It is translated as CASSPEFGYTF.

The V and J genes are TRBV11-2 and TRBJ2-1; 9 positions match TRBD2. V shed 0 bases and J 10 bases; nucleotides not matched to a gene: 1. The CDR3 is 13 amino acids. Germline V gene data show CDR1 as SGHAT and CDR2 as FQNNGV. The CDR3 here is CASSLESGGEQFF. The CDR3 DNA reads as TGTGCCAGCAGCTTAGAAAGCGGGGGGGAGCAGTTCTTC.

V and J are TRBV20-1 and TRBJ2-7; 10 positions match TRBD2. This CDR3 has 16 residues. The V segment lost 0 bases and the J segment 4 bases; nucleotides outside the gene matches: 9. Germline V gives CDR1 DFQATT, CDR2 SNEGSKA (reference sequence). The CDR3 here is CSARDKLAGGLYEQYF. The CDR3 nucleotides read TGCAGTGCTAGAGATAAATTAGCGGGGGGTCTTTACGAGCAGTACTTC.

The chain carries TRBV12-3 or TRBV12-4 and TRBJ2-5; D is possibly TRBD2 (7 bases). The CDR3 is made up of 13 amino acids. Trimming removed 5 bases from V and 5 bases from J, with 12 bases in between. CDR3 sequence: CASSRGARETQYF. The CDR3 bases are TGTGCCAGCAGTCGGGGGGCCAGGGAGACCCAGTACTTC.